What follows are 13 T cell receptor beta chains derived from one specimen sequenced in a study of blood T cell repertoires in COVID-19. Sequenced by immunoSEQ multiplex PCR; TCRdb stores in-frame clones only, minus some. Found here are over 95,000 clones, 80% to 90% of them singletons; the top ten hold under 6%. What was sequenced was peripheral blood. The receptors come from a woman aged 45-60 years with acute or convalescent COVID-19.

The chain is built from TRBV6-5 and TRBJ1-2; 11 bases align to TRBD1. V shed 10 bases, J shed 8 bases, and the junction held 15 bases outside the gene matches. This CDR3 is 15 amino acids long. Germline assignment: CDR1 MNHEY and CDR2 SVGAGI. The CDR3 protein is CATHGQGAARQGYTF. The CDR3 DNA reads TGTGCCACCCATGGACAGGGGGCGGCAAGACAGGGCTACACCTTC.

The rearrangement uses TRBV5-5 and TRBJ2-2; TRBD1 might be the D (5 bases). This CDR3 is 16 amino acids long. Per the germline V gene, CDR1 is SGHKS and CDR2 is YYEKEE (reference sequence). Trimming removed 4 bases from V and 4 bases from J, with 17 bases in between. The CDR3 protein is CASSPGPRASTGELFF. Here the CDR3 DNA reads TGTGCCAGCAGCCCCGGACCCAGGGCGAGCACCGGGGAGCTGTTTTTT.

The CDR3 loop reads CSVSGGGTSYEQYF. CDR3 in DNA: TGCAGCGTCTCCGGGGGGGGTACCTCCTACGAGCAGTACTTC. J is TRBJ2-7 and V is TRBV29-1; 8 bases line up with TRBD2. The V gene's germline CDR1 is SQVTM and CDR2 ANQGSEA. Trimming removed 6 bases from V and 0 bases from J; junction bases left unmatched: 7. The CDR3 length is 14 residues.

This clone was seen more than once but under ten times. The chain couples TRBV6-5 to TRBJ1-6; 7 bases fit TRBD1. V shed 6 bases, J shed 5 bases, and the junction held 7 bases outside the gene matches. This CDR3 comprises 15 residues. Germline V CDR1 and CDR2: MNHEY, SVGAGI. Here the CDR3 reads CASRQGTDHNSPLHF. CDR3 DNA: TGTGCCAGCAGACAGGGGACGGACCATAATTCACCCCTCCACTTT.

The J gene is TRBJ2-2, the V gene TRBV10-1; TRBD2 matches 7 bases. V lost 9 bases to trimming and J lost 6 bases; unmatched junction nucleotides: 13. The length of the CDR3 is 15 residues. Looked up from germline, CDR1 is WNHNN and CDR2 is SYGVQD (reference sequence). The CDR3 loop is CASSPTRGVAGELFF. Here the CDR3 DNA reads TGCGCCAGTAGTCCGACTCGGGGGGTCGCCGGGGAGCTGTTTTTT.

The V call is TRBV3-1 (or the pseudogene TRBV3-2), the J call TRBJ1-1; tentative D call: TRBD1 (5 bases). The germline V gene encodes CDR1 LGHDT and CDR2 YNNKEL (reference sequence). The length of the CDR3 is 14 residues. V lost 4 bases and J 1 base, leaving 10 bases between the germline ends. DNA of the CDR3: TGTGCCAGCAGCCCCTTCGGACAGAACACTGAAGCTTTCTTT. Its protein is CASSPFGQNTEAFF.

The chain combines TRBV7-8 with TRBJ1-2, with 7 bases fitting TRBD1. Looked up from germline, CDR1 is SGHVS and CDR2 is FQNEAQ. Trimming cost V 5 bases and J 5 bases; bases outside gene matches: 8. The CDR3 is 14 amino acids. As DNA, the CDR3 is TGTGCCAGCAGCCCCGGGACAGTAGAATATGGCTACACCTTC. Its translation is CASSPGTVEYGYTF.

The chain couples TRBV19 to TRBJ1-5; 8 positions agree with TRBD1. This CDR3 contains 14 residues. The trim removed 9 bases at V and 6 bases at J, leaving 10 bases unmatched. Per germline, CDR1 LNHDA and CDR2 SQIVND (reference sequence). CDR3 in amino acids: CASGRTGYGQPQHF. CDR3 in DNA: TGTGCCAGCGGTCGGACAGGGTACGGTCAGCCCCAGCATTTT.

The chain is built from TRBV7-2 and TRBJ1-6; D may be TRBD1 (5 bases). From germline, CDR1 is SGHTA and CDR2 FQGNSA. This CDR3 contains 16 residues. The V end lost 5 bases, the J end lost 5 bases, and 16 bases lay between the germline ends. DNA of the CDR3: TGTGCCAGCAGCACAGACGGGGGGATCAATAATTCACCCCTCCACTTT. Residues: CASSTDGGINNSPLHF.

CDR3 in amino acids: CASSLDRAPYNEQFF. The CDR3 DNA follows: TGTGCCAGCAGCTTGGACAGGGCCCCCTACAATGAGCAGTTCTTC. V is TRBV5-6 and J is TRBJ2-1; TRBD1 might be the D (6 bases). Trimming removed 0 bases at V and 2 bases at J, with 9 bases between. Germline V gene data show CDR1 as SGHDT and CDR2 as YYEEEE. The length of the CDR3 is 15 residues.

The chain recombines TRBV28 with TRBJ1-6; D may be TRBD1 (5 bases). Germline-derived CDR1 and CDR2 are MDHEN and SYDVKM. Trimming removed 5 bases at V and 10 bases at J, with 24 bases between. The CDR3 extends over 17 amino acids. Written as DNA, the CDR3 is TGTGCCAGCAGTCTCAGCCGCCTTCTACTCGACAGATCACCCCTCCACTTT. Translated, it gives CASSLSRLLLDRSPLHF. Full variable domain (missing parts from reference TRBV28 and TRBJ1-6): DVKVTQSSRYLVKRTGEKVFLECVQDMDHENMFWYRQDPGLGLRLIYFSYDVKMKEKGDIPEGYSVSREKKERFSLILESASTNQTSMYLCASSLSRLLLDRSPLHFGNGTRLTVT.

The chain combines TRBV6-5 with TRBJ1-6; TRBD1 might be the D (6 bases). With 0 bases removed from V and 9 bases from J, the gap between germline ends came to 12 bases. The germline CDR1 and CDR2 sequences are MNHEY and SVGAGI. The CDR3 is 15 amino acids. The CDR3 coding sequence is TGTGCCAGCAGTTACTCGCGGGGGGCGCGTTCACCCCTCCACTTT. It is translated as CASSYSRGARSPLHF.

CDR3 sequence (DNA): TGTGCCAGCAGCGCCCGGACAGACACCGAGCAGTACTTC. The encoded protein is CASSARTDTEQYF. The rearrangement links TRBV6-5 to TRBJ2-7; maybe TRBD1 (6 bases). Germline V gene sequence: CDR1 MNHEY, CDR2 SVGAGI. The CDR3 runs 13 residues. V lost 6 bases and J 6 bases, leaving 15 bases between the germline ends.